This TCR beta chain was retrieved from a study of PD-1 blockade in mismatch repair-deficient tumors. About the research overall: Patients had 12 mismatch repair-deficient cancer types, all previously treated and progressing. Study-wide results and caveats: Rapid post-treatment expansion, then contraction, generally preceding radiologic response, marked tumor-resident clones.

The repertoire was sequenced with immunoSEQ multiplex PCR; TCRdb's copy has only in-frame clones and lacks some. The table has tens of thousands of clones, approximately 84% seen once; the top ten hold roughly 2.7%. The germline V gene encodes CDR1 MNHEY and CDR2 SMNVEV (reference sequence). The V end lost 0 bases, the J end lost 7 bases, and 16 bases lay between the germline ends. This CDR3 contains 16 residues. Every patient had mismatch repair deficiency by PCR or immunohistochemistry. TCR sequencing covered a few patients who responded to pembrolizumab. Comment on this clone: Its cognate antigen is unknown.

The V call is TRBV27, the J call TRBJ1-5; D gene ambiguous. This material consisted of peripheral blood, taken 12 weeks after starting pembrolizumab. This TCR was sampled from an adult with mismatch repair-deficient cancer. The CDR3 coding sequence is TGTGCCAGCAGTTTATCGCTGGACCCCCAAGGACAGCCCCAGCATTTT. Protein: CASSLSLDPQGQPQHF.